This TCR beta chain is drawn from a study of blood T cell repertoires in COVID-19. Across the study: The United States, Italy and Spain supplied acute and convalescent COVID-19 samples. Sources were T cells, B-cell-depleted T cells, or PBMCs; the material itself was cDNA or gDNA.

Trimming pared 4 bases from V and 3 bases from J, leaving 14 bases between. Per the germline V gene, CDR1 is SGDLS and CDR2 is YYNGEE. The CDR3 loop spans 15 amino acids. Under the authors' procedure: The assay estimated nucleated cells by amplifying reference gene primers. Generated by immunoSEQ multiplex PCR, the TCRdb table keeps only in-frame clones and is missing some. The D gene and trimming were derived from the DNA, and the V and J assignments and clone size from that table. Of under 150,000 clones listed, 65% to 85% are singletons. The clonotype comes from a middle-aged man with acute or convalescent COVID-19. The sequenced sample was peripheral blood. This sequence joins TRBV9 and TRBJ2-4; TRBD1 might be the D (6 bases). The CDR3 nucleotides are TGTGCCAGCAGCCCCGGGACAACGGTCAAAAACATTCAGTACTTC. As protein: CASSPGTTVKNIQYF.